In this sample, the clone carrying this T cell receptor (beta chain) turned up a few times. This sample is drawn from a study of cytomegalovirus exposure and HLA in healthy donors. Amplification used 60 Vbeta primers and 13 Jbeta primers. Here immunoSEQ multiplex PCR was the method, and the copy in TCRdb shows in-frame clones only, minus some. The sample shows approximately 120,000 clones, around 73% of them seen only once. V was pared by 5 bases and J by 0 bases, with 10 bases between. CDR3 length: 15 amino acids. The germline V gene has CDR1 SEHNR and CDR2 FQNEAQ (reference sequence). This TCR was recovered from a man aged 60-69 years in good health and CMV-seropositive. The V call is TRBV7-9, the J call TRBJ2-2; the D gene is possibly TRBD1 (6 bases). The specimen was PBMCs. The CDR3 region has the DNA TGTGCCAGCAGCCTAACAGGGCCGAACACCGGGGAGCTGTTTTTT. Translation gives CASSLTGPNTGELFF.